This passage covers 8 T cell receptor beta chains from one sample sequenced in a study of T cell repertoires in cytomegalovirus infection (dated by TCRdb to the late 2010s). No cognate antigen is known for these TCRs. The treatment or condition tag for this specimen amounts to: in vitro stimulation with specific CMV peptide epitopes to enrich CMV-specific T cells. These reads were obtained on an Illumina HiSeq 1500. The raw public data were reprocessed by TCRdb itself: fastp quality trimming at Q25, MiXCR clonotype calling, in-frame beta chains only. Identical CDR3 protein sequences are pooled into one entry, listed with their most common genes and DNA. The sample records about 920,000 distinct CDR3 sequences, 31% of which are singletons. Jointly, the top ten make up around an eighth of the sample. The input for sequencing was cultured CD8+ T cells from PBMCs, taken from culture after CMV antigen stimulation. These receptors originate from a human donor in good health (CMV status not recorded). Some clones in this sample may be carry-over from other donors' samples.

This clonotype was counted many times. The CDR3 loop reads CASSLGGFGQPQHF. The CDR3, as DNA: TGTGCCAGCAGCTTAGGAGGGTTCGGTCAGCCCCAGCATTTT. The V call is TRBV7-6, the J call TRBJ1-5; D is undetermined. This CDR3 contains 14 residues. V lost 1 base to trimming and J lost 6 bases, with 10 bases between them. Germline V gene data show CDR1 as SGHVS and CDR2 as FNYEAQ.

V gene TRBV29-1 combines with J gene TRBJ1-2; 9 nucleotides align to TRBD1. The CDR3 is 14 residues long. J was trimmed by 7 bases and V by 6 bases; bases with no gene match: 12. Per the germline V gene, CDR1 is SQVTM and CDR2 is ANQGSEA. The CDR3 reads CSVTTGGVVGGYTF. The CDR3 coding sequence is TGCAGCGTGACCACAGGGGGCGTTGTGGGTGGCTACACCTTC.

The chain combines TRBV20-1 with TRBJ2-1, with D possibly being TRBD1 (5 bases). CDR1 is DFQATT, CDR2 SNEGSKA, per germline (reference sequence). Deletions cut 6 bases from V and 3 bases from J, with 9 bases between. The CDR3 length is 12 residues. CDR3 coding DNA: TGCAGTGCCCTGGACATCTACAATGAGCAGTTCTTC. Its translation: CSALDIYNEQFF.

This clonotype was counted only a few times. V and J are TRBV7-9 and TRBJ1-5; TRBD1 matches 7 bases. Germline V gene data show CDR1 as SEHNR and CDR2 as FQNEAQ (reference sequence). The CDR3 extends over 16 amino acids. After removal of 1 base from V and 3 bases from J, the junction contained 6 bases not matched to a gene. DNA of the CDR3: TGTGCCAGCAGCTTAGAGTCACAGGGGTACAATCAGCCCCAGCATTTT. Its protein product is CASSLESQGYNQPQHF.

The chain carries TRBV9 and TRBJ1-5, with a weak D call TRBD1 (5 bases). CDR1 and CDR2 (germline): SGDLS, YYNGEE. The CDR3 spans 15 residues. V gave up 1 base and J gave up 3 bases, with 11 bases separating them. The chain's CDR3 is CASSVSGGVNQPQHF. As DNA, the CDR3 is TGTGCCAGCAGCGTATCTGGGGGGGTCAATCAGCCCCAGCATTTT.

This clonotype was observed at least ten times. V is TRBV5-4 and J is TRBJ1-1; D is unresolved. Trimming cost V 2 bases and J 2 bases, with 10 bases left between them. Looked up from germline, CDR1 is SGHNT and CDR2 is YYREEE (reference sequence). The CDR3 has 14 amino acids. The CDR3 sequence: CASSLARGNTEAFF. The CDR3 DNA sequence: TGTGCCAGCAGCTTAGCTCGGGGTAACACTGAAGCTTTCTTT.

The chain couples TRBV14 to TRBJ2-2; TRBD1 might be the D (6 bases). In germline, CDR1 is SGHDN, CDR2 FVKESK. The CDR3 sequence is 17 residues long. Trimming stripped 4 bases from V and 1 base from J, with 16 bases between. Here the CDR3 DNA reads TGTGCCAGCAGCCGAAGGCACGACAGGTGGAACACCGGGGAGCTGTTTTTT. Amino acid sequence: CASSRRHDRWNTGELFF.

This clonotype was seen many times. The J gene is TRBJ2-2, the V gene TRBV7-9; possible D gene TRBD2, 5 bases. The CDR3 consists of 17 residues. CDR1 and CDR2 (germline): SEHNR, FQNEAQ (reference sequence). The germline V and J ends were trimmed by 2 bases and 6 bases, with 19 bases remaining between them. The CDR3 DNA follows: TGTGCCAGCAGCTTACCGAGGAGGACGGTTGTCTCCGGGGAGCTGTTTTTT. It encodes CASSLPRRTVVSGELFF.